This T cell receptor (beta chain) was captured in a study of identifying expanded T cells in peripheral blood. Whole-study findings and limits: Across healthy donors, higher total template counts meant significantly greater roughly two-week count variance. Differentially abundant clones: 0.95 to 1.5 between replicates, 16.4 at about two weeks, less than 20 at four.

No infections or other immune events were documented during collection. Assay: immunoSEQ multiplex PCR; the TCRdb copy retains only in-frame clones and omits some. The repertoire consists of more than 55,000 clones, with 80% to 90% occurring once and the leading ten covering around 4.3%. Note on this clone: No antigen is known for it.

The receptor was derived from a person between 18 and 69 years old in good health. The specimen was blood.

CDR3 protein: CASSFTPFYGYTF. The CDR3, as DNA: TGTGCCAGCAGCTTCACTCCCTTCTATGGCTACACCTTC. This chain connects TRBV7-3 to TRBJ1-2; D is uncertain. V was trimmed by 3 bases and J by 4 bases, leaving 9 bases between them. The CDR3 loop spans 13 amino acids. CDR1 is SGHTA, CDR2 FQGTGA, per germline.